This T cell receptor (beta chain) was documented in a study of blood T cell repertoires in COVID-19. Study information: Sites across the United States, Italy and Spain contributed samples from acute and convalescent COVID-19. The cDNA or gDNA used as material had been derived from T cells, B-cell-depleted T cells, or PBMCs.

The data were produced by immunoSEQ multiplex PCR, yet TCRdb's version contains in-frame clones alone and is incomplete. The table records more than 140,000 clones, around 83% of them present only once. Germline assignment: CDR1 SGHAT and CDR2 FQNNGV. The CDR3 spans 14 residues. The V and J ends lost 1 base and 0 bases, in that order; junction bases with no gene match: 0. This chain links TRBV11-2 with TRBJ2-7, with 7 positions matching TRBD2. The sequence derives from an older woman with acute or convalescent COVID-19. The sample consisted of peripheral blood. For the CDR3, the DNA is TGTGCCAGCAGCTTAGGGACTAGCTCCTACGAGCAGTACTTC. It codes for CASSLGTSSYEQYF. Full variable domain (remainder filled in from reference TRBV11-2 and TRBJ2-7): EAGVAQSPRYKIIEKRQSVAFWCNPISGHATLYWYQQILGQGPKLLIQFQNNGVVDDSQLPKDRFSAERLKGVDSTLKIQPAKLEDSAVYLCASSLGTSSYEQYFGPGTRLTVT.